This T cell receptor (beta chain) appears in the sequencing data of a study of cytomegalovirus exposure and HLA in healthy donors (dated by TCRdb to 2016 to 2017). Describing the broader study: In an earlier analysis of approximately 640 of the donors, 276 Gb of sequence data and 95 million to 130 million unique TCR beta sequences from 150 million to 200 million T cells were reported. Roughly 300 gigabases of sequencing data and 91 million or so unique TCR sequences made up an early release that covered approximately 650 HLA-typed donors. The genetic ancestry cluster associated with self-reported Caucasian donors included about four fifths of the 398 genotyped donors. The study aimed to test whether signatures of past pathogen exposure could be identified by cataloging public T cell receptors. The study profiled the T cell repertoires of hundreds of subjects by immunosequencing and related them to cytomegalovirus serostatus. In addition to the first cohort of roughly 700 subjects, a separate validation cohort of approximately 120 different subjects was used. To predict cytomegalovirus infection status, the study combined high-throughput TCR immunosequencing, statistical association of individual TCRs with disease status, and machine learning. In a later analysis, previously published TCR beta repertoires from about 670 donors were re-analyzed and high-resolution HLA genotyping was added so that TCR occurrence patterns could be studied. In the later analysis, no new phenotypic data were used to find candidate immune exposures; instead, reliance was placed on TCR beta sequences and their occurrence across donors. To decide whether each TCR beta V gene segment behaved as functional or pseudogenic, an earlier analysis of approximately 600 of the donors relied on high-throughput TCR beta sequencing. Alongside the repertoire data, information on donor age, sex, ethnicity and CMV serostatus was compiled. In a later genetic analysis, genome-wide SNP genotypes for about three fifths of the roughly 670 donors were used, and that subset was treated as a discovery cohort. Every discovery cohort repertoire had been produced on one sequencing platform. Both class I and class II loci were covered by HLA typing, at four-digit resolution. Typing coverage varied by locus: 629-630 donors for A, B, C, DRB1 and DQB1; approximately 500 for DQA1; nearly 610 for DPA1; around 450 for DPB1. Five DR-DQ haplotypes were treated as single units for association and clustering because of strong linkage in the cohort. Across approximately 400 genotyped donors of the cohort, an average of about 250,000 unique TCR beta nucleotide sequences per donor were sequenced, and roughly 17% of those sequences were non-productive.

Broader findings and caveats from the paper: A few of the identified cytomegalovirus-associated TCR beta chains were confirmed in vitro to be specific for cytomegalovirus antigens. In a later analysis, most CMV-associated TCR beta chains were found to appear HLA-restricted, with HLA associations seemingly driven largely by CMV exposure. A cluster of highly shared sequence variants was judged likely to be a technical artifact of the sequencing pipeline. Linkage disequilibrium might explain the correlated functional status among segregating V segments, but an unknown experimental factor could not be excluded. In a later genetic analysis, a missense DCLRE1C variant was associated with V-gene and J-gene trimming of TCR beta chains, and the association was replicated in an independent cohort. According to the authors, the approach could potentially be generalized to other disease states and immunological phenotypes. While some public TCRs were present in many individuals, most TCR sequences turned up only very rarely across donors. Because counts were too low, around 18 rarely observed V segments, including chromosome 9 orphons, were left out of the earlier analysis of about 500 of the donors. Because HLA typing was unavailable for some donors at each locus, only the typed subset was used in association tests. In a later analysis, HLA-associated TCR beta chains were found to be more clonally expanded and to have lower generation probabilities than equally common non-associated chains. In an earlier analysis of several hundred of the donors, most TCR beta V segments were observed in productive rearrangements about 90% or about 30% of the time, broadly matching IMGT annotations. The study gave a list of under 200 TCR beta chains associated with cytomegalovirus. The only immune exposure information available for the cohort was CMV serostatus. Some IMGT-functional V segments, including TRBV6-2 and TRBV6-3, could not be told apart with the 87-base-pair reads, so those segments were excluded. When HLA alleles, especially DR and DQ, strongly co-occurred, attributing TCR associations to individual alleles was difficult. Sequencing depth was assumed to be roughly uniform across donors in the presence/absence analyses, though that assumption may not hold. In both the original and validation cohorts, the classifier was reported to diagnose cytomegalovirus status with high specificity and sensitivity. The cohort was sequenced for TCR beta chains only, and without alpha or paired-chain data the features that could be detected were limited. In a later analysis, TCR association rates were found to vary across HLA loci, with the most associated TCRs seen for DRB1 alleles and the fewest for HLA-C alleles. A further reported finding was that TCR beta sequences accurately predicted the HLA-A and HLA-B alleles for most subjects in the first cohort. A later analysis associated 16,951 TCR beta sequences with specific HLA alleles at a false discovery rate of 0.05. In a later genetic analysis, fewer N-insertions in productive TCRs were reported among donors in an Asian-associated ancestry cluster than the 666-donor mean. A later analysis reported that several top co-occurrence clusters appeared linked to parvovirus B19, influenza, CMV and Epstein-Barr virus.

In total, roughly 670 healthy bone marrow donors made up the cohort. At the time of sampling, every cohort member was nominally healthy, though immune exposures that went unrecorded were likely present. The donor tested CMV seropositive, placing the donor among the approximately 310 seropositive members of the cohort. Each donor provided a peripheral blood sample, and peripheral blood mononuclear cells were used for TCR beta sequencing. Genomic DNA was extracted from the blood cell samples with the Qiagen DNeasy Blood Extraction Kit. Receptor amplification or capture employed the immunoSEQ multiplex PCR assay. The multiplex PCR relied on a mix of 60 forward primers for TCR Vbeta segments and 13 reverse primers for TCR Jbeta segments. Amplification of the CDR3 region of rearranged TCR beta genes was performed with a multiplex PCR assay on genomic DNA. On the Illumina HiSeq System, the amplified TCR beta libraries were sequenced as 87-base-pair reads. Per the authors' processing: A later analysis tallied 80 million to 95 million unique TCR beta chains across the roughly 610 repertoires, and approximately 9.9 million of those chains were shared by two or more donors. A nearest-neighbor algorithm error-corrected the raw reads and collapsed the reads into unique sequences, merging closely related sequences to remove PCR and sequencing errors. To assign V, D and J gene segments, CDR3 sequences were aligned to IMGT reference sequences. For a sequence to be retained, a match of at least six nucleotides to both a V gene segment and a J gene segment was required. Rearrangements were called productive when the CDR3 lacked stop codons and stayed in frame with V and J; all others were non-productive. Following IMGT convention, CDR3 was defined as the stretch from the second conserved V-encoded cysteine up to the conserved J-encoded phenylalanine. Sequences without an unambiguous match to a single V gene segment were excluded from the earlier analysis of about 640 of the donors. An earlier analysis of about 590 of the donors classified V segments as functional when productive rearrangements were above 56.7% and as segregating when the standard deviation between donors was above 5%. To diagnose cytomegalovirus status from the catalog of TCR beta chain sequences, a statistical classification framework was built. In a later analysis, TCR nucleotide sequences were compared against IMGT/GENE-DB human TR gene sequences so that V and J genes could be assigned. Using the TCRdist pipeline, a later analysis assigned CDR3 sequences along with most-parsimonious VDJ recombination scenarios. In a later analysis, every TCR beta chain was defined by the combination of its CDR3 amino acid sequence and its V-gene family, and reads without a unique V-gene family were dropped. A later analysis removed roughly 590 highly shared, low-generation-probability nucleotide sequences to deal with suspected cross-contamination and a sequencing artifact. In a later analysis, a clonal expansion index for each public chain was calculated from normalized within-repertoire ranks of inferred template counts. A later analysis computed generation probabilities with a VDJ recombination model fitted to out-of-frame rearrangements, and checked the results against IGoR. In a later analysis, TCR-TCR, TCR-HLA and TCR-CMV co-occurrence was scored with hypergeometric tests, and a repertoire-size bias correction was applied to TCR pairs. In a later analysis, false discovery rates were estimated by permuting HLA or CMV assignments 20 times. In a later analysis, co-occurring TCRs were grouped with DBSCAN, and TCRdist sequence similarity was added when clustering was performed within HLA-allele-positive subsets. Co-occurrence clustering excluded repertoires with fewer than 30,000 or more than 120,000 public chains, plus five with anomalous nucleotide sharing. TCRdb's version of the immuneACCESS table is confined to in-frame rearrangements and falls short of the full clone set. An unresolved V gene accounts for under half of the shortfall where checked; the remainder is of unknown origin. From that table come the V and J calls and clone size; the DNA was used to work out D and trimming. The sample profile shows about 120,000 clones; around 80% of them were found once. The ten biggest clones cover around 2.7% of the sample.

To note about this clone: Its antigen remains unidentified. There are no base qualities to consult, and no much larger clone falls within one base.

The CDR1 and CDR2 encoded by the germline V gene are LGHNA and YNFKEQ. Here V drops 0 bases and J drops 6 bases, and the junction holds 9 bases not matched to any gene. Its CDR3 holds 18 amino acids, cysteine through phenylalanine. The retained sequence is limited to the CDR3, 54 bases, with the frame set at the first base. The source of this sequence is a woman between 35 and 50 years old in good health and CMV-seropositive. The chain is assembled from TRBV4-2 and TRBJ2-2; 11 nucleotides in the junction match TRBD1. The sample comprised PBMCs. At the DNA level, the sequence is TGTGCCAGCAGCCAAGATGATTGGACAGGGGGCACCGCCGGGGAGCTGTTTTTT. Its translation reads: CASSQDDWTGGTAGELFF.